This TCR beta chain was found in a study of T cells in Graves' hyperthyroidism and ophthalmopathy. Study-level results: Stable hyperthyroidism was separated from ophthalmopathy by a model based on 13 V-J features.

Germline loops: CDR1 LNHDA, CDR2 SQIVND (reference sequence). V trimming: 8 bases; J trimming: 11 bases; junction bases outside the gene matches: 13. This CDR3 has 14 amino acids. The CDR3 regions of TCR beta were amplified from RNA transcripts. In the first-round RT-PCR of the TCR CDR3, the HTBI primer set was used. A single record per CDR3 protein comes from TCRdb applying MiXCR to the multiplex PCR reads. The data show roughly 500,000 distinct CDR3 sequences, around 42% seen once. Not enrolled were patients with uncontrolled infection, other autoimmune disease, pregnancy or lactation. As concerns this clonotype: The antigen remains undetermined.

The V gene is TRBV19, the J gene TRBJ1-5; 9 nucleotides align to TRBD1. Sequencing was carried out using peripheral blood or thyroid tissue (not recorded which). The receptor's source is an adult woman with Graves' disease, either hyperthyroidism or ophthalmopathy (not recorded which). The CDR3 region has the DNA TGTGCCAGTGCCTGGACAGGGGACCAAGAGACCCAGCATTTT. This translates into CASAWTGDQETQHF.